This T cell receptor (beta chain) was identified in a study of T cell changes during pregnancy in multiple sclerosis. TCRdb's table, derived via immunoSEQ multiplex PCR, lists solely in-frame clones and lacks some. The data hold just over 90,000 clones, with 91% observed a single time. J was trimmed by 3 bases and V by 4 bases; bases with no gene match: 5. The V gene's germline CDR1 is MNHEY and CDR2 SMNVEV (reference sequence). The CDR3 length is 16 residues. Source: peripheral blood, taken after pregnancy. The receptor was derived from a female donor in good health, enrolled as a control in a pregnancy study. The V call is TRBV27, the J call TRBJ1-6, with 8 positions matching TRBD1. CDR3 nucleotide sequence: TGTGCCAGCAGTTCAGCGACAGGGGACTATAATTCACCCCTCCACTTT. Protein sequence: CASSSATGDYNSPLHF.